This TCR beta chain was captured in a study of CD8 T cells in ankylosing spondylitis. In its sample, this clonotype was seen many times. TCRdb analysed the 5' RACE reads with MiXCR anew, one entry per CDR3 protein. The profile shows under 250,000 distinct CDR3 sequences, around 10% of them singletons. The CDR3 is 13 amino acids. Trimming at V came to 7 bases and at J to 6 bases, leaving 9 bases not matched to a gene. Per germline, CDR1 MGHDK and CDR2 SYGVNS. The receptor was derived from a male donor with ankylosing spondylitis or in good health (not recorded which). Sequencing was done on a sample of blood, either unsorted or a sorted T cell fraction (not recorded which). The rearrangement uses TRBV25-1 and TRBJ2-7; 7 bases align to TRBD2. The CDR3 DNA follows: TGTGCCAGCACTGCGGGAGAGGGCCTCGAGCAGTACTTC. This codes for CASTAGEGLEQYF.